Following are 16 T cell receptor beta chains from one sample sequenced in a study of cytomegalovirus exposure and HLA in healthy donors. The PCR used 60 Vbeta and 13 Jbeta primers. Sequencing used immunoSEQ multiplex PCR; TCRdb keeps in-frame clones, though not all of them. This sample has around 100,000 clones; about 88% occur once, and the top ten carry roughly 2.2%. Sequenced input: PBMCs. Receptors were obtained from a man between 18 and 29 years old in good health and CMV-seronegative.

V and J are TRBV7-9 and TRBJ1-2; a weak D match, TRBD1 (5 bases). The CDR3 loop spans 14 amino acids. Germline V gene sequence: CDR1 SEHNR, CDR2 FQNEAQ (reference sequence). V was cut by 0 bases and J by 6 bases, with 11 bases left in between. The CDR3 region has the DNA TGTGCCAGCAGCTTAGCCAGGGCCTCGGATGGCTACACCTTC. Protein: CASSLARASDGYTF.

The chain carries TRBV7-2 and TRBJ2-7; possible D gene TRBD1, 6 bases. V was trimmed by 1 base and J by 7 bases, leaving 14 bases between them. CDR1 is SGHTA and CDR2 is FQGNSA in the germline V gene. The CDR3 has 14 amino acids. CDR3 sequence reads: CASSLDRASREQYF. CDR3 in DNA: TGTGCCAGCAGCTTAGACAGGGCATCGCGGGAGCAGTACTTC.

This chain joins TRBV30 and TRBJ2-5, with D possibly TRBD1 on 5 matching bases. With 2 bases removed from V and 5 bases from J, the gap between germline ends came to 12 bases. CDR1 and CDR2 (germline): GTSNPN, SVGIG (reference sequence). This CDR3 region has 13 residues. The CDR3: CAWSSGYSETQYF. Written as DNA, the CDR3 is TGTGCCTGGAGTTCAGGGTATAGTGAGACCCAGTACTTC.

This clone has only a few counts. The CDR3 here is CASSVGQGEYSNQPQHF. The CDR3 DNA reads TGTGCCAGCAGTGTAGGACAGGGTGAATATAGCAATCAGCCCCAGCATTTT. The chain combines TRBV27 with TRBJ1-5; 8 bases are shared with TRBD1. Germline trimming cut 5 bases from V and 0 bases from J; bases unmatched to any gene: 9. The CDR3 consists of 17 residues. CDR1 is MNHEY, CDR2 SMNVEV, per germline (reference sequence).

The J gene is TRBJ2-1, the V gene TRBV29-1; the match to TRBD2 covers 8 bases. The germline V gene has CDR1 SQVTM and CDR2 ANQGSEA. J was trimmed by 2 bases and V by 5 bases; bases with no gene match: 11. The CDR3 length is 16 residues. CDR3 residues: CSVSPYTSGPYNEQFF. The CDR3 DNA reads TGCAGCGTTTCCCCTTACACTAGCGGTCCCTACAATGAGCAGTTCTTC.

This rearrangement joins TRBV30 to TRBJ1-1, with D possibly being TRBD1 (5 bases). In germline, CDR1 is GTSNPN, CDR2 SVGIG (reference sequence). Trimming left V 8 bases short and J 3 bases short, with 13 bases between. This CDR3 region has 12 residues. This CDR3 reads CARGLGDTEAFF. The CDR3 DNA reads TGTGCCCGGGGACTAGGGGACACTGAAGCTTTCTTT.

This clone was picked up one time. This chain links TRBV30 with TRBJ1-1, with a weak D call TRBD1 (6 bases). The ends were cut back, 0 bases at V and 1 base at J, with 9 bases in the middle. This CDR3 comprises 14 residues. Germline-derived CDR1 and CDR2 are GTSNPN and SVGIG (reference sequence). CDR3: CAWSVLQGNTEAFF. Written as DNA, the CDR3 is TGTGCCTGGAGTGTATTACAGGGGAACACTGAAGCTTTCTTT.

This rearrangement joins TRBV5-4 to TRBJ1-1; 9 bases are shared with TRBD1. Germline lookup yields CDR1 SGHNT and CDR2 YYREEE (reference sequence). This CDR3 comprises 15 residues. The trim removed 3 bases at V and 3 bases at J, leaving 6 bases unmatched. The CDR3 bases are TGTGCCAGCAGCTCCTTACAGGGGGCGGACACTGAAGCTTTCTTT. Translation: CASSSLQGADTEAFF.

The rearrangement joins TRBV2 to TRBJ1-1; 8 bases line up with TRBD1. The CDR3 runs to 19 residues. CDR1 is SNHLY and CDR2 is FYNNEI in the germline V gene. After removal of 2 bases from V and 1 base from J, the junction contained 15 bases not matched to a gene. CDR3 DNA sequence: TGTGCCAGCAGTGAAATGGGATTCCAGGGGGCCCCCCCGAACACTGAAGCTTTCTTT. This codes for CASSEMGFQGAPPNTEAFF.

The chain has TRBV14 and TRBJ2-1, with 14 positions matching TRBD2. The CDR3 extends over 20 amino acids. J lost 2 bases, V lost 1 base, and 10 bases had no gene match. The germline CDR1 and CDR2 sequences are SGHDN and FVKESK. The CDR3 reads CASSQGIGLAGGQPYNEQFF. The CDR3, as DNA: TGTGCCAGCAGCCAAGGGATAGGACTAGCGGGAGGTCAACCCTACAATGAGCAGTTCTTC.

The chain joins TRBV21-1 to TRBJ1-1; TRBD1 was called by the table and not checked on the DNA. TRBV21-1 is a known pseudogene. The CDR3 contains 16 residues. In DNA form, the CDR3 reads TGTGCCAGCAGCAAAAACCCGGGACAGACGAACACTGAAGCTTTCTTT. This translates into CASSKNPGQTNTEAFF.

J is TRBJ2-7 and V is TRBV7-2, with D perhaps TRBD2 (5 bases). Germline CDR1 and CDR2: SGHTA and FQGNSA. With 4 bases removed from V and 2 bases from J, the gap between germline ends came to 18 bases. The CDR3 totals 16 residues. Here the CDR3 DNA reads TGTGCCAGCAGCTCACCGCCGGGGTCTATCCCCTACGAGCAGTACTTC. It yields the protein CASSSPPGSIPYEQYF.

The rearrangement uses TRBV6-1 and TRBJ2-5; 7 bases align to TRBD1. This CDR3 contains 13 residues. Trimming took 6 bases from V and 2 from J; bases not matched to a gene: 3. Germline V gene data show CDR1 as MNHNS and CDR2 as SASEGT. Here the CDR3 reads CASRATGQETQYF. CDR3 nucleotide sequence: TGTGCCAGCAGAGCGACAGGGCAAGAGACCCAGTACTTC.

The CDR3 DNA follows: TGTGCCAGCAGCTTTCGGTTAGCCAAAAACATTCAGTACTTC. Translation: CASSFRLAKNIQYF. The gene calls are TRBV13 and TRBJ2-4; no definite D call. The CDR3 extends over 14 amino acids. The ends were cut back, 3 bases at V and 0 bases at J, with 6 bases in the middle. Germline lookup yields CDR1 PRHDT and CDR2 FYEKMQ (reference sequence).

The chain has TRBV10-1 and TRBJ2-5; D is possibly TRBD2 (5 bases). Trimming left V 0 bases short and J 4 bases short, with 12 bases between. The CDR3 is 15 amino acids. Germline CDR1 is WNHNN and CDR2 is SYGVQD (reference sequence). Here the CDR3 DNA reads TGCGCCAGCAGTGAGTCTCCGGGGTCTGGAGAGACCCAGTACTTC. Its translation: CASSESPGSGETQYF.

This chain joins TRBV9 and TRBJ2-1; 7 bases are a match to TRBD2. With 4 bases clipped from V and 8 bases from J, the junction kept 12 bases outside the gene matches. This CDR3 has 15 residues. Per germline, CDR1 SGDLS and CDR2 YYNGEE. CDR3 coding DNA: TGTGCCAGCAGCCCCCGGGACTACGTTTATGATGAGCAGTTCTTC. Protein: CASSPRDYVYDEQFF.